This record covers a single T cell receptor (beta chain). The target of this receptor is not known. An end of the junction does not agree with germline; a read error may underlie this. The TCR beta CDR3 regions were amplified from the RNA transcripts. A first-round RT-PCR of the TCR CDR3 used the HTBI primer set with the Qiagen OneStep RT-PCR kit. The libraries were constructed in a second round of multiplex PCR and then size-selected and purified. The libraries were sequenced on an Illumina HiSeq2000 using paired-end 100 bp reads. The published analysis was carried out like this. SOAPnuke was used to process the raw data, with reads discarded if the reads contained adapters or uncalled bases, had a mean Phred below 15, or lacked an exact constant-primer or identifier match. High-quality paired reads were merged using COPE v1.2.5, and each unique nucleotide sequence was defined as a clonotype. MiTCR v1.1 was used to align the clonotypes against IMGT TRBV, TRBD and TRBJ reference segments. Only V-J combinations with frequency above 0.0001, covering 99% to 99.2% of repertoires, were analysed. A TCS score was defined as the ratio between F50 (clonal expansion) and ExV (chaos), using BLOSUM62-based TCRdist between CDR3 peptides within each V-J. Welch's t-statistics and random forest reduced several hundred V-J features to 13, which were used in a naive Bayes classifier (R e1071). Thyroid-blood repertoire similarity was quantified with the Morisita-Horn index. TCRdb passed the public sequencing reads through fastp at Q25 and MiXCR, retaining productive beta sequences. Here each entry gathers all rows of one CDR3 protein and keeps the most common genes and DNA. These V and J calls originate from TCRdb's pipeline instead of the authors' own analysis. Present in this sample are 550,000 to 700,000 distinct CDR3 sequences, about 43% of which were seen just once. The leading ten clones occupy 15% to 20% of the sample.

The data derive from a study of T cells in Graves' hyperthyroidism and ophthalmopathy (dated by TCRdb to the late 2010s). As for the study more broadly: To identify TCR V-J signatures that set the groups apart, the researchers used a discovery cohort of 100 patients, made up of 40 to 45 with Graves' ophthalmopathy and about 59 with stable Graves' hyperthyroidism. Following sampling, methimazole starting at 30 mg daily was given to hyperthyroidism patients, and high-dose intravenous methylprednisolone was given to ophthalmopathy patients. An independent validation cohort of some 18 hyperthyroidism patients and over 15 patients who later progressed to ophthalmopathy tested prospective prediction of ophthalmopathy. The study also compared thyroid tissue and blood T-cell repertoires from a handful of Graves' hyperthyroidism patients. For training and testing, the roughly 100 patients in the discovery cohort were randomly divided in a 7:3 ratio. According to the paper, TCR Vbeta CDR3 sequencing was carried out on 135 peripheral blood samples, which came from 40 to 45 ophthalmopathy, around 75 hyperthyroidism and roughly 17 progressor patients.

CDR1 and CDR2 were assigned from the germline V gene as WSHSY and SAAADI. The CDR3 contains 13 residues, cysteine and phenylalanine counted. The CDR3 DNA has 39 bases and is translated from base 1. The research as a whole found: In cross-validation, a model built on a 13 V-J signature told ophthalmopathy apart from stable hyperthyroidism with 87.88% sensitivity and 81% to 82% specificity, and in testing the same model reached 80%/75%. Sample size was not statistically predetermined, and investigators were not blinded to group allocation. Blood samples also contained most of the expanded thyroid clonotypes (frequency above 0.001), which suggests that blood repertoires may reflect thyroid immune responses. In validation, the model predicted progression to ophthalmopathy a median of about 6.5 months before onset, with around 70% sensitivity and 72.22% specificity.

Exclusion was applied to patients with uncontrolled infections, other autoimmune diseases, pregnancy or lactation. Clinical symptoms, serum thyroxine and TRAb, thyroid ultrasound, and orbital computed tomography formed the basis for the diagnoses. Trizol reagent was used to extract total RNA, and RNA quality was then checked on an Agilent 2100 Bioanalyzer. The chain couples TRBV10-2 to TRBJ2-7, and 8 junction bases match TRBD1. The TCR sequence derives from an adult woman with Graves' disease, either hyperthyroidism or ophthalmopathy (not recorded which). The sequenced material came from peripheral blood or thyroid tissue (not recorded which). CDR3 loop: CTSRGQGSHEQYF. The DNA sequence is given as TGCACCAGCAGAGGACAGGGCTCCCACGAGCAGTACTTC.